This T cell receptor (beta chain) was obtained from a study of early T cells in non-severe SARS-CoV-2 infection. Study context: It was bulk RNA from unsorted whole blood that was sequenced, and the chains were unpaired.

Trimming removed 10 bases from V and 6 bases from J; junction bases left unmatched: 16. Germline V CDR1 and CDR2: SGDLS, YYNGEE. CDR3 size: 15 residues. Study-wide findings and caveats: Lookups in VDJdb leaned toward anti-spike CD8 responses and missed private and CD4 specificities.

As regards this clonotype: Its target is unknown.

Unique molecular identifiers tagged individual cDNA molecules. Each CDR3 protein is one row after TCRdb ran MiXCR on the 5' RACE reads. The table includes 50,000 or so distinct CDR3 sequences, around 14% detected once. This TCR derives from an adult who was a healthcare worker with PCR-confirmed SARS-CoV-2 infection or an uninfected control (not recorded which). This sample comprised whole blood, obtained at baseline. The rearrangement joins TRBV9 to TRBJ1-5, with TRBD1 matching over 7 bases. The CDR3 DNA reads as TGTGCCCCCCGAGGGAGGGGGACAGTTTCTCAGCCCCAGCATTTT. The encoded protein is CAPRGRGTVSQPQHF.